This T cell receptor beta chain emerged from a study of PD-L1 blockade in urothelial cancer. For the study at large: Analyses used blood from 3 weeks (second dose) and 6 weeks after treatment start. Study-level results: Clones that were tumor-associated expanded more in the blood of durable-benefit patients at 3 weeks.

Time point reported: peripheral blood 6 weeks after treatment start. Patients' urothelial carcinoma was locally advanced or metastatic. V was shortened by 6 bases and J by 1 base, with 6 bases between the two germline ends. CDR3 length equals 12 residues. Germline assignment: CDR1 ENHRY and CDR2 SYGVKD. On this clone itself: Its target is not known.

Spiking each PCR with synthetic TCR analog templates was performed. Measured with immunoSEQ multiplex PCR; TCRdb has only the in-frame clones, and not every one. This table holds tens of thousands of clones, 82% found once. Sequencing used PBMCs, obtained around atezolizumab (anti-PD-L1) treatment. The rearrangement uses TRBV10-3 and TRBJ2-5; TRBD2 might be the D (6 bases). This TCR was sampled from a man in his 70s with urothelial cancer. CDR3 residues: CAISGGQETQYF. The CDR3 nucleotides read TGTGCCATCAGCGGGGGCCAAGAGACCCAGTACTTC.